The rows below give T cell receptor beta chains drawn from one sample of a study of cytomegalovirus exposure and HLA in healthy donors. Sequencing was performed with immunoSEQ multiplex PCR; in TCRdb, only in-frame clones are kept and a portion is missing. The sample records some 200,000 clones, 75% to 90% being singletons. Sequencing was done on a sample of PBMCs. The receptors originated from a boy between 5 and 17 years old in good health and CMV-seronegative. Both conserved end residues are part of each CDR3. A D gene is named only where the DNA matches it firmly. The listing skips clone size in some rows; elsewhere it reads once, few, many or a size class.

v_gene	len	d_gene	j_gene	abundance	CDR3nt	CDR3aa
TRBV7-3	14	NA	TRBJ2-2	NA	TGTGCCAGCAGCTTATCCCAGAACACCGGGGAGCTGTTTTTT	CASSLSQNTGELFF
TRBV7-3	14	TRBD2	TRBJ2-3	few	TGTGCCAGCAGCCCGGGACTAGTCACAGATACGCAGTATTTT	CASSPGLVTDTQYF
TRBV7-2	15	NA	TRBJ1-3	NA	TGTGCCAGCAATGTCGGACATCGTGATCAAAACACCATATATTTT	CASNVGHRDQNTIYF
TRBV15	14	NA	TRBJ2-2	NA	TGTGCCACCAGCCCGTGGACACGCACCGGGGAGCTGTTTTTT	CATSPWTRTGELFF
TRBV30	14	NA	TRBJ2-3	NA	TGTGCCTGGAGTGCAGGGGGGCCGGTGGATACGCAGTATTTT	CAWSAGGPVDTQYF
TRBV7-9	13	TRBD1	TRBJ2-7	NA	TGTGCCAGCAGCCCGGGACAGGGCTACGAGCAGTACTTC	CASSPGQGYEQYF
TRBV6-1	15	TRBD1	TRBJ1-1	NA	TGTGCCAGCGCTTGGCCTGGGACAGCGAACACTGAAGCTTTCTTT	CASAWPGTANTEAFF
TRBV11-2	13	NA	TRBJ2-3	NA	TGTGCCAGCACCAACTCCGGGTCCACTACGCAGTATTTT	CASTNSGSTTQYF
TRBV7-6	13	TRBD2	TRBJ2-7	NA	TGTGCCAGCAGCTTGGGAGGGAATAGCGAGCAGTACTTC	CASSLGGNSEQYF
TRBV27	15	NA	TRBJ1-1	NA	TGTGCCAGCAGTTTCTCGGGCCAGGGGTCCACTGAAGCTTTCTTT	CASSFSGQGSTEAFF
TRBV9	16	TRBD1	TRBJ2-3	NA	TGTGCCAGCAACTTAGACAGGGGGTACGGCACAGATACGCAGTATTTT	CASNLDRGYGTDTQYF
TRBV7-9	19	TRBD2	TRBJ2-7	few	TGTGCCAGCAGTCATCCGTCGGGACTAGCGGGAGATATCGGCTACGAGCAGTACTTC	CASSHPSGLAGDIGYEQYF
TRBV7-2	15	NA	TRBJ2-3	few	TGTGCCAGCAGCTTAAGAATGGCAGGGAGGGATACGCAGTATTTT	CASSLRMAGRDTQYF
TRBV29-1	12	NA	TRBJ1-1	NA	TGCAGCGTGACGACAGGGAACACTGAAGCTTTCTTT	CSVTTGNTEAFF
TRBV9	14	NA	TRBJ2-1	NA	TGTGCCAGCAGCCTTTCGGGACTCCGCAATGAGCAGTTCTTC	CASSLSGLRNEQFF
TRBV5-4	13	NA	TRBJ2-5	NA	TGTGCCAGCAGCTCCGGGGGCCAAGAGACCCAGTACTTC	CASSSGGQETQYF
TRBV10-3	13	TRBD1	TRBJ2-7	NA	TGTGCCATCAGCTTGACAGGGGGCGACGAGCAGTACTTC	CAISLTGGDEQYF
TRBV19	14	TRBD1	TRBJ1-4	NA	TGTGCCAGTACGAGGGGGCGAACTAATGAAAAACTGTTTTTT	CASTRGRTNEKLFF
TRBV7-9	11	NA	TRBJ1-2	few	TGTGCCAGCATCGGGAATAGAGGCTACACCTTC	CASIGNRGYTF
TRBV4-3	15	NA	TRBJ2-2	NA	TGCGCCAGCAGCCACCGACGAGGGAACACCGGGGAGCTGTTTTTT	CASSHRRGNTGELFF
TRBV18	15	NA	TRBJ2-7	NA	TGTGCCAGCTCACCACCCAGGGAATTGTCCTACGAGCAGTACTTC	CASSPPRELSYEQYF
TRBV9	15	NA	TRBJ2-3	NA	TGTGCCAGCAGCGTGAGCGGTTATAGCACAGATACGCAGTATTTT	CASSVSGYSTDTQYF
TRBV5-1	14	NA	TRBJ2-7	NA	TGCGCCAGCAGCCCGGTCGACAGGCGCAACGAGCAGTACTTC	CASSPVDRRNEQYF
TRBV10-3	14	NA	TRBJ1-1	NA	TGTGCCATCAGTGAGATAACAGGGCAAACTGAAGCTTTCTTT	CAISEITGQTEAFF
TRBV19	17	NA	TRBJ2-2	once	TGTGCCAGTAGGGGTGGGGGCCTCACCGCGAACACCGGGGAGCTGTTTTTT	CASRGGGLTANTGELFF
TRBV6-5	15	TRBD2	TRBJ2-7	NA	TGTGCCAGCAGTTATAGAGAAGGGACTACCTACGAGCAGTACTTC	CASSYREGTTYEQYF
TRBV19	14	NA	TRBJ2-7	NA	TGTGCCAGTAATCCTAGTAGGAGCCCCTACGAGCAGTACTTC	CASNPSRSPYEQYF
TRBV5-6	15	TRBD1	TRBJ2-1	NA	TGTGCCAGCAGCCGTGGACAGGGGGCGGTCGGTGAGCAGTTCTTC	CASSRGQGAVGEQFF
TRBV6-6	14	TRBD1	TRBJ2-7	NA	TGTGCCAGCAGTTACTCGGGACAGGGTTCCGAGCAGTACTTC	CASSYSGQGSEQYF
TRBV6-1	13	NA	TRBJ2-5	few	TGTGCCAGCAGTGTAGGGAGCCAAGAGACCCAGTACTTC	CASSVGSQETQYF
TRBV2	12	NA	TRBJ1-2	few	TGTGCCAGCGCAAGGGGTGTCTATGGCTACACCTTC	CASARGVYGYTF
TRBV9	13	NA	TRBJ1-1	NA	TGTGCCAGCAGCGAGGCGGGACGTGATGAAGCTTTCTTT	CASSEAGRDEAFF
TRBV5-5	15	NA	TRBJ2-7	NA	TGTGCCAGCAGCTCCGACTACGGATTCTCCTACGAGCAGTACTTC	CASSSDYGFSYEQYF
TRBV6-4	14	NA	TRBJ1-2	NA	TGTGCCAGCAGTGACTCGAGTAGGGGCTACGGCTACACCTTC	CASSDSSRGYGYTF
TRBV5-1	20	TRBD1	TRBJ1-1	NA	TGCGCCAGCAGGGTCACAGGGACAGGGGAGTCCTTCCTGCTGGACACTGAAGCTTTCTTT	CASRVTGTGESFLLDTEAFF
TRBV30	13	TRBD1	TRBJ1-2	NA	TGTGCCTGGGGAGGGACAGGGAACTTCGGCTACACCTTC	CAWGGTGNFGYTF
TRBV9	17	TRBD1	TRBJ1-1	NA	TGTGCCAGCAGCGTTGGGCAGGGGGCGCTTATGAACACTGAAGCTTTCTTT	CASSVGQGALMNTEAFF
TRBV30	15	TRBD1	TRBJ1-6	NA	TGTGCCTGGAGCATCAGGGGGCGACTCGATTCACCCCTCCACTTT	CAWSIRGRLDSPLHF
TRBV5-6	13	NA	TRBJ2-7	NA	TGTGCCAGCAGCCCTCGCGGGGTCCCCGAGCAGTACTTC	CASSPRGVPEQYF
TRBV2	17	TRBD1	TRBJ1-2	NA	TGTGCCAGCAGTCCGGACAGGGGATCGTACGTTAACTATGGCTACACCTTC	CASSPDRGSYVNYGYTF
TRBV19	14	NA	TRBJ1-2	NA	TGTGCCAGTAGCGACTCTTCACGGGACTATGGCTACACCTTC	CASSDSSRDYGYTF
TRBV25-1	13	TRBD1	TRBJ1-1	NA	TGTGCGACGTCAACGGGACAGGACACTGAAGCTTTCTTT	CATSTGQDTEAFF
TRBV11-1	16	NA	TRBJ2-5	NA	TGTGCCAGCAGCTTCCAGGCGGCGACGGGAAGGGAGACCCAGTACTTC	CASSFQAATGRETQYF
TRBV7-9	15	TRBD1	TRBJ2-7	NA	TGTGCCAGCAGCTCCGACAGGGCTAGCTCCTACGAGCAGTACTTC	CASSSDRASSYEQYF
TRBV10-3	13	NA	TRBJ1-2	NA	TGTGCCATCACTTGGCAACCTAACTATGGCTACACCTTC	CAITWQPNYGYTF
TRBV27	16	TRBD1	TRBJ2-2	NA	TGTGCCAGCAACAGCCCCCGCCAGGGGGAAACCGGGGAGCTGTTTTTT	CASNSPRQGETGELFF
TRBV5-6	13	NA	TRBJ1-4	NA	TGTGCCAGCAGCCGCCTCGGTAATGAAAAACTGTTTTTT	CASSRLGNEKLFF
TRBV19	12	NA	TRBJ1-1	NA	TGTGCCAGTGGACACTTGAACACTGAAGCTTTCTTT	CASGHLNTEAFF
TRBV5-5	15	NA	TRBJ2-1	NA	TGTGCCAGCAGCTTGGCTTGGCCAACCGAAAATGAGCAGTTCTTC	CASSLAWPTENEQFF
TRBV11-3	14	NA	TRBJ2-1	few	TGTGCCAGCAGCTTAGATGGCTTGTTGAATGAGCAGTTCTTC	CASSLDGLLNEQFF
TRBV11-3	12	NA	TRBJ2-4	NA	TGTGCCAGCATGGACTCAAAAAACATTCAGTACTTC	CASMDSKNIQYF
TRBV7-9	16	TRBD2	TRBJ2-1	few	TGTGCCAGCAGCTATAGACTAGCGGGAGGAAGACATGAGCAGTTCTTC	CASSYRLAGGRHEQFF
TRBV10-1	15	NA	TRBJ1-2	NA	TGCGCCAGCAGTGGGAACAGAACACTCTCCTATGGCTACACCTTC	CASSGNRTLSYGYTF
TRBV7-3	15	TRBD1	TRBJ1-2	NA	TGTGCCAGCAGCACCGGGACAGGGGTCGACTATGGCTACACCTTC	CASSTGTGVDYGYTF
TRBV4-2	16	TRBD1	TRBJ1-3	NA	TGTGCCAGCAGCCAAGATACAGGGGGCTCTGGAAACACCATATATTTT	CASSQDTGGSGNTIYF
TRBV6-1	14	NA	TRBJ1-1	once	TGTGCCAGCAGTGTCAGGGCAATGGACACTGAAGCTTTCTTT	CASSVRAMDTEAFF
TRBV7-2	14	NA	TRBJ1-4	NA	TGTGCCAGCAGCTCCCGCAGGGATCGCGAAAAACTGTTTTTT	CASSSRRDREKLFF
TRBV7-3	14	TRBD1	TRBJ2-7	NA	TGTGCCAGCAGCCTGACAGGGCTCCAGGTGGAGCAGTACTTC	CASSLTGLQVEQYF
TRBV19	15	NA	TRBJ1-2	NA	TGTGCCAGTAGTATAGACGCCGGGGGGGCACAAGGCTACACCTTC	CASSIDAGGAQGYTF
TRBV7-3	15	TRBD2	TRBJ2-1	NA	TGTGCCAGCAGCTTATTGGGGGGGGAATACAATGAGCAGTTCTTC	CASSLLGGEYNEQFF